The 5 T cell receptor beta chains below were found in one sample sequenced in a study of regulatory T cells in long-lasting Graves disease. Described time point: newly diagnosed GD, antithyroid drugs for less than 3 months. PBMCs provided the RNA from which the TCR library was made. CDR3-region Arm-PCR and iRepertoire HTBI primers produced the TCR beta libraries. TCRdb processed the multiplex PCR reads anew with MiXCR; each CDR3 protein has one entry. The sample includes some 250,000 distinct CDR3 sequences, 20% of them seen just once. Sequences were derived from peripheral blood mononuclear cells (PBMCs), sampled at new diagnosis, from a patient treated with antithyroid drugs. These receptors were obtained from a female donor with Graves disease.

The V call is TRBV11-1, the J call TRBJ1-4, with D hard to call. This CDR3 spans 14 amino acids. Germline V CDR1 and CDR2: SGHAT, FQDESV (reference sequence). V shed 7 bases and J shed 7 bases, with 16 bases lying between them. The DNA for the CDR3 is TGTGCCAGCAATCACGGGTCGGACCGTGAAAAACTGTTTTTT. Protein sequence: CASNHGSDREKLFF.

This clonotype has only a few counts. The junction departs from the called germline gene at one end, perhaps through a read error. CDR3 sequence reads: CASTEGTGVHF. In DNA form, the CDR3 reads TGTGCCAGCACCGAAGGCACAGGGGTCCACTTC. The chain joins TRBV6-2 or TRBV6-3 to TRBJ2-7; TRBD1 aligns across 7 bases. Germline CDR1 MNHEY, CDR2 SVGEGT. This CDR3 has 11 amino acids.

This chain joins TRBV3-2 and TRBJ2-3. TRBV3-2 is deemed a pseudogene. The CDR3 extends over 10 amino acids. The CDR3 loop is CASTTDTQCF. CDR3 in DNA: TGTGCCAGCACCACGGATACGCAGTGTTTT.

This clonotype was seen a few times. Here the CDR3 reads CASSIGGGREYEQYF. DNA for the CDR3: TGTGCCAGTAGTATAGGAGGGGGAAGAGAATACGAGCAGTACTTC. The chain couples TRBV19 to TRBJ2-7; weak D call: TRBD1 (6 bases). The CDR3 has 15 residues. V lost 1 base and J 4 bases, leaving 14 bases between the germline ends. Germline assignment: CDR1 LNHDA and CDR2 SQIVND (reference sequence).

On this clonotype: Since a much larger clone is just one base distant, this may be a read error. The CDR3 bases are TGTGCCAGCAGTTTTAACGGGAGAAGAGATACGCAGTATTTT. Translating it yields CASSFNGRRDTQYF. J is TRBJ2-3 and V is TRBV12-3 or TRBV12-4; tentatively, D is TRBD2 (6 bases). The CDR3 covers 14 residues. V was clipped by 3 bases and J by 5 bases, with 12 bases between them.